A single sample is the source of the 29 T cell receptor beta chains below, sequenced in a study of OX40 agonist ivuxolimab in advanced cancers. Assay: immunoSEQ multiplex PCR; the TCRdb copy retains only in-frame clones and omits some. The table lists around 67,000 clones, approximately 90% of them singletons, with approximately 1.3% in the top ten. Sequenced here: CD4+ or CD8+ T cells sorted from blood, sampled in a trial of the OX40 agonist ivuxolimab. The receptor set was obtained from an adult with an advanced solid tumor such as melanoma, head and neck, liver or kidney cancer.

The V gene is TRBV30, the J gene TRBJ2-5; TRBD1 matches at 8 bases. The ends lost 3 bases at V and 5 bases at J; junction bases unmatched: 8. The V gene's germline CDR1 is GTSNPN and CDR2 SVGIG (reference sequence). The CDR3 runs 14 residues. The CDR3 loop is CAWRTRGQRETQYF. The DNA of the CDR3 is TGTGCCTGGAGGACCAGGGGGCAGAGGGAGACCCAGTACTTC.

The sample holds one count of this clone. J is TRBJ1-5 and V is TRBV28; TRBD1 aligns across 9 bases. The CDR3 extends over 16 amino acids. Unmatched junction bases numbered 7, after V lost 2 bases and J lost 5 bases. Germline CDR1 is MDHEN and CDR2 is SYDVKM. As DNA, the CDR3 is TGTGCCAGCAGTTTACCACAGGGGGCTGGAGATCAGCCCCAGCATTTT. Its translation is CASSLPQGAGDQPQHF.

The chain joins TRBV6-6 to TRBJ1-1; D gene uncertain. The V gene's germline CDR1 is MNHNY and CDR2 SVGAGI (reference sequence). The V gene lost 7 bases and the J gene lost 0 bases, with 15 bases spanning the gap. The CDR3 covers 15 residues. The CDR3 spells CASKVDAQMNTEAFF. CDR3 bases: TGTGCCAGCAAGGTAGACGCTCAAATGAACACTGAAGCTTTCTTT.

The chain carries TRBV4-1 and TRBJ1-2; 7 bases line up with TRBD1. With V trimmed by 3 bases and J by 8 bases, 6 bases remained unmatched. CDR1 is MGHRA, CDR2 YSYEKL, per germline. CDR3 length: 13 residues. As DNA, the CDR3 is TGCGCCAGCAGCCAGACAGGGAAAGGCGGCTACACCTTC. Amino acid sequence: CASSQTGKGGYTF.

The table lists this clone with a count of one. The gene calls are TRBV19 and TRBJ2-3; D perhaps matches TRBD2 (6 bases). V shed 5 bases and J shed 6 bases, with 12 bases lying between them. Per the germline V gene, CDR1 is LNHDA and CDR2 is SQIVND (reference sequence). The CDR3 consists of 13 residues. The CDR3 protein is CASSLAGGDTQYF. As DNA, the CDR3 is TGTGCCAGTAGTTTGGCCGGGGGTGATACGCAGTATTTT.

The chain has TRBV5-1 and TRBJ2-2; weak D call: TRBD1 (5 bases). V was pared by 4 bases and J by 0 bases, with 10 bases between. CDR1 and CDR2 (germline): SGHRS, YFSETQ. The CDR3 is 15 amino acids. The CDR3 nucleotides read TGCGCCAGCAGCCGACAGAACGCGAACACCGGGGAGCTGTTTTTT. The encoded protein is CASSRQNANTGELFF.

This clone occurred a few times. V is TRBV6-6 and J is TRBJ1-5, with TRBD1 matching over 11 bases. CDR3 length: 16 amino acids. Per germline, CDR1 MNHNY and CDR2 SVGAGI (reference sequence). V trimming: 6 bases; J trimming: 4 bases; junction bases outside the gene matches: 8. The CDR3 region is CASSRDRGNSNQPQHF. The CDR3, as DNA: TGTGCCAGCAGCCGGGACAGGGGGAACTCAAATCAGCCCCAGCATTTT.

This clone was seen a single time. The V and J genes are TRBV6-5 and TRBJ2-6, with D perhaps being TRBD1 or TRBD2 (5 bases each). Trimming took 2 bases from V and 2 from J, leaving 7 bases between them. The CDR3 loop spans 15 amino acids. The germline V gene encodes CDR1 MNHEY and CDR2 SVGAGI. For the CDR3, the DNA is TGTGCCAGCAGTTACGGGGGTACTGGGGCCAACGTCCTGACTTTC. It translates to CASSYGGTGANVLTF.

The chain has TRBV5-6 and TRBJ1-1; D call uncertain. This CDR3 is 14 amino acids long. The germline gives CDR1 SGHDT, CDR2 YYEEEE. Trimming pared 4 bases from V and 1 base from J, leaving 11 bases between. The CDR3 bases are TGTGCCAGCAGCCAGCGACGGGGGAACACTGAAGCTTTCTTT. Its protein is CASSQRRGNTEAFF. Full variable domain (rest looked up from reference TRBV5-6 and TRBJ1-1): DAGVTQSPTHLIKTRGQQVTLRCSPKSGHDTVSWYQQALGQGPQFIFQYYEEEERQRGNFPDRFSGHQFPNYSSELNVNALLLGDSALYLCASSQRRGNTEAFFGQGTRLTVV.

The chain recombines TRBV11-2 with TRBJ1-2; D not resolved. The germline CDR1 and CDR2 sequences are SGHAT and FQNNGV. V gave up 1 base and J gave up 5 bases, with 8 bases separating them. The CDR3 loop spans 13 amino acids. The CDR3 is CASSLVAGYGYTF. The DNA for the CDR3 is TGTGCCAGCAGCTTAGTGGCGGGATATGGCTACACCTTC.

This clone was counted a few times. This chain uses TRBV7-9 with TRBJ1-5; 7 bases map to TRBD1. Trimming at V came to 6 bases and at J to 0 bases, leaving 5 bases not matched to a gene. This CDR3 is 15 amino acids long. The V gene's germline CDR1 is SEHNR and CDR2 FQNEAQ (reference sequence). CDR3 loop: CASSGTAHSNQPQHF. The CDR3 DNA sequence: TGTGCCAGCAGTGGGACAGCTCATAGCAATCAGCCCCAGCATTTT.

The chain employs TRBV4-3 and TRBJ2-1; D is tentatively TRBD1 or TRBD2 (5 bases each). The CDR3 totals 17 residues. CDR1 LGHNA and CDR2 YSLEER come from the germline V gene. Trimming took 0 bases from V and 3 from J, leaving 15 bases between them. This CDR3 reads CASSQDLGNGGYNEQFF. The DNA for the CDR3 is TGCGCCAGCAGCCAAGATTTGGGCAATGGGGGCTACAATGAGCAGTTCTTC.

This clone was counted between two and nine times. The chain carries TRBV10-3 and TRBJ2-7; a weak D match, TRBD1 (5 bases). V was pared by 4 bases and J by 3 bases, with 10 bases between. The CDR3 is 13 amino acids. The germline gives CDR1 ENHRY, CDR2 SYGVKD. As DNA, the CDR3 is TGTGCCATCAGTGGCATAGGGGACTACGAGCAGTACTTC. It specifies CAISGIGDYEQYF.

V and J are TRBV7-2 and TRBJ2-5; D unresolved. V was cut by 1 base and J by 5 bases, with 11 bases left in between. This CDR3 contains 14 residues. Germline CDR1 reads SGHTA; CDR2 reads FQGNSA. DNA of the CDR3: TGTGCCAGCAGCTTAGAGCCCAGTCGCGAGACCCAGTACTTC. Translating it yields CASSLEPSRETQYF.

This clone was counted a few times. This sequence joins TRBV19 and TRBJ1-6, with D maybe TRBD1 (6 bases). The germline V gene encodes CDR1 LNHDA and CDR2 SQIVND (reference sequence). The V end lost 5 bases, the J end lost 8 bases, and 13 bases lay between the germline ends. This CDR3 has 14 amino acids. CDR3 in amino acids: CASSAGAGDSPLHF. The CDR3 DNA follows: TGTGCCAGTAGTGCCGGGGCAGGGGATTCACCCCTCCACTTT.

The genes are TRBV6-6 and TRBJ2-7; 7 bases agree with TRBD1. CDR1 is MNHNY and CDR2 is SVGAGI in the germline V gene (reference sequence). V shed 6 bases and J 3 bases; nucleotides not matched to a gene: 11. The CDR3 has 15 amino acids. In DNA form, the CDR3 reads TGTGCCAGCAGAAGGACAGGACTTGGATACTACGAGCAGTACTTC. Translation gives CASRRTGLGYYEQYF.

This clone showed up just once. The J gene is TRBJ2-1, the V gene TRBV4-3; TRBD2 aligns across 9 bases. CDR1 LGHNA and CDR2 YSLEER come from the germline V gene. V lost 4 bases to trimming and J lost 3 bases; unmatched junction nucleotides: 7. The CDR3 length is 16 residues. The CDR3: CASSRQGTSRYNEQFF. DNA of the CDR3: TGCGCCAGCAGCCGCCAGGGGACTAGCCGCTACAATGAGCAGTTCTTC.

V and J are TRBV6-5 and TRBJ1-1, with 8 bases identical to TRBD1. From germline, CDR1 is MNHEY and CDR2 SVGAGI. V lost 7 bases and J lost 1; bases outside the gene matches: 2. The CDR3 runs 13 residues. The CDR3, as DNA: TGTGCCAGCATGGACAGGGAGAACACTGAAGCTTTCTTT. This encodes CASMDRENTEAFF.

The chain couples TRBV7-2 to TRBJ2-7, with 10 bases aligning to TRBD2. CDR1 and CDR2 from the germline V gene are SGHTA and FQGNSA. This CDR3 contains 14 residues. The junction had 6 bases not matched to a gene; V was cut back by 4 bases and J by 6 bases. CDR3 DNA: TGTGCCAGCAGCTCACTAGCGGGGAATTCCGAGCAGTACTTC. Protein: CASSSLAGNSEQYF.

Comments on this clone: The sample has other DNA sequences that encode this CDR3 too. The CDR3 loop reads CASSLGQGNYGYTF. CDR3 nucleotides: TGTGCCAGCAGCTTAGGACAGGGGAACTATGGCTACACCTTC. The genes are TRBV7-2 and TRBJ1-2, with TRBD1 matching 8 bases. The ends lost 1 base at V and 2 bases at J; junction bases unmatched: 0. The germline V gene encodes CDR1 SGHTA and CDR2 FQGNSA. The CDR3 sequence is 14 residues long.

The gene calls are TRBV10-1 and TRBJ2-1; D gene unclear. The CDR3 runs to 13 residues. Germline-derived CDR1 and CDR2 are WNHNN and SYGVQD (reference sequence). Trimming left V 1 base short and J 9 bases short, with 10 bases between. The CDR3 nucleotides are TGCGCCAGCAGTGAGTACACAAGAGGTGAGCAGTTCTTC. This codes for CASSEYTRGEQFF.

This chain uses TRBV5-5 with TRBJ1-1, with TRBD1 as a possible D gene (6 bases). The ends were cut back, 0 bases at V and 1 base at J, with 13 bases in the middle. The germline V gene has CDR1 SGHKS and CDR2 YYEKEE (reference sequence). This CDR3 comprises 16 residues. CDR3 nucleotides: TGTGCCAGCAGCTTGGGGACAGACGTCCGGAACACTGAAGCTTTCTTT. Its translation: CASSLGTDVRNTEAFF.

V gene TRBV7-9 combines with J gene TRBJ1-2; no clear D gene. The CDR3 is 14 residues long. V was pared by 0 bases and J by 6 bases, with 11 bases between. From germline, CDR1 is SEHNR and CDR2 FQNEAQ (reference sequence). The CDR3 sequence is CASSLARGTNGYTF. In DNA, the CDR3 is TGTGCCAGCAGCTTAGCGCGTGGCACGAATGGCTACACCTTC.

V and J are TRBV6-5 and TRBJ1-6, with D possibly being TRBD1 (6 bases). V gave up 0 bases and J gave up 6 bases, with 12 bases separating them. Germline CDR1 MNHEY, CDR2 SVGAGI. The CDR3 consists of 16 residues. The CDR3 DNA reads as TGTGCCAGCAGTTACTCGCAGGGGTTCCGTAATTCACCCCTCCACTTT. This gives the protein CASSYSQGFRNSPLHF.

The rearrangement links TRBV7-6 to TRBJ1-5; D is unresolved. The germline V gene encodes CDR1 SGHVS and CDR2 FNYEAQ. V lost 6 bases and J lost 0, with 18 bases in between. There are 17 residues in the CDR3. Written as DNA, the CDR3 is TGTGCCAGCAGTCGTGCACCCGTCGGGATTAGCAATCAGCCCCAGCATTTT. Protein: CASSRAPVGISNQPQHF.

This clone was found a few times. The V call is TRBV6-1, the J call TRBJ2-5, with 7 bases that match TRBD1. V dropped 7 bases and J dropped 2; count of bases not matched to a gene: 7. Germline assignment: CDR1 MNHNS and CDR2 SASEGT. This CDR3 has 14 residues. The DNA of the CDR3 is TGTGCCAGCACCCTGACAGGGATACAAGAGACCCAGTACTTC. Protein: CASTLTGIQETQYF.

Details on this clone: The junction departs from germline at one end; a sequencing error may be responsible. The chain links TRBV7-7 to TRBJ2-5, with 12 positions matching TRBD2. The V gene's germline CDR1 is SSHAT and CDR2 FNYEAQ (reference sequence). The CDR3 is 16 residues long. DNA for the CDR3: TGTGCTAGCAGCTTAGGTCCTACTAGCGGGGGGGAGACCCAGTACTTC. It encodes CASSLGPTSGGETQYF.

The chain joins TRBV7-2 to TRBJ1-2; possibly TRBD1 for D (5 bases). Germline loops: CDR1 SGHTA, CDR2 FQGNSA. This CDR3 has 13 residues. V was clipped by 4 bases and J by 4 bases, with 10 bases between them. CDR3 amino acids: CASSSGGGYGYTF. In DNA form, the CDR3 reads TGTGCCAGCAGCTCCGGGGGGGGCTATGGCTACACCTTC.

The chain carries TRBV27 and TRBJ1-4, with unresolved D. The CDR3 length is 14 residues. V was shortened by 2 bases and J by 1 base, with 5 bases between the two germline ends. CDR1 is MNHEY and CDR2 is SMNVEV in the germline V gene (reference sequence). CDR3 in amino acids: CASSLDRTNEKLFF. The CDR3 nucleotides are TGTGCCAGCAGTTTAGATAGAACTAATGAAAAACTGTTTTTT.